This T cell receptor (beta chain) was identified in a study of blood T cell repertoires in COVID-19. Across the study: Sites in the United States, Italy and Spain provided acute and convalescent COVID-19 samples. Sample material is recorded as cDNA or gDNA derived from T cells, B-cell-depleted T cells, or PBMCs.

In the original processing: Estimation of nucleated cell counts relied on the amplification of reference gene primers. Some clones are missing from TCRdb's copy, which holds only in-frame ones; the method was immunoSEQ multiplex PCR. Clone size and V and J calls were adopted from that table, with D and trimming inferred from the DNA. The sample lists fewer than 200,000 clones; about 80% were seen once. Trimming took off 5 bases at V and 0 bases at J, with 12 bases between the two ends. From germline, CDR1 is SEHNR and CDR2 FQNEAQ (reference sequence). This CDR3 comprises 15 residues. The V and J genes are TRBV7-9 and TRBJ2-3, with D maybe TRBD2 (6 bases). The TCR comes from a human donor in a cohort sampled during active COVID-19. Sequences were obtained from peripheral blood. CDR3 amino acids: CASSIGGPSTDTQYF. CDR3 in DNA: TGTGCCAGCAGCATTGGAGGGCCCAGCACAGATACGCAGTATTTT.